The T cell receptor beta chain described here comes from a study of identical twins. Notes on the study in general: For monozygotic twins, models underestimated out-of-frame TCR alpha sharing. Reduced insertions were recorded for abundant cord blood beta clonotypes, with no such pattern in memory repertoires. Cross-sectional statistics, not tracking of the same donors, supported the conclusions.

V lost 6 bases and J lost 5; bases outside the gene matches: 5. The CDR3 contains 15 residues. CDR1 is MNHNS and CDR2 is SASEGT in the germline V gene. TCRdb analysed the 5' RACE reads with MiXCR anew, one entry per CDR3 protein. The sample lists about 460,000 distinct CDR3 sequences; 11% to 15% were seen once. This clonotype has only a few counts. Its antigen remains unknown. This sample was also put to use in a study of yellow fever vaccine responses in identical twins.

This TCR was sampled from a woman aged 18 to 35 in good health. The genes are TRBV6-1 and TRBJ2-3, with 13 bases lining up with TRBD2. The specimen sequenced was CD4+ T cells sorted from blood. The CDR3 nucleotides are TGTGCCAGCAGCAAACTAGCGGGGGGGCTAGATACGCAGTATTTT. This sequence encodes CASSKLAGGLDTQYF.